The clone carrying this T cell receptor (beta chain) came up a few times. TCRdb passed the 5' RACE reads through MiXCR, listing each CDR3 protein once. This table holds under 550,000 distinct CDR3 sequences, around a fifth found once. The germline V and J ends were trimmed by 1 base and 5 bases, with 14 bases remaining between them. This CDR3 is built from 14 residues. The germline gives CDR1 DFQATT, CDR2 SNEGSKA (reference sequence). These data are taken from a study of T cells after yellow fever vaccination. Study overall: With SMART-Seq v4 Ultra Low Input, the fractions containing low cell numbers were prepared.

The material was PBMCs, obtained roughly 20 days after the first yellow fever vaccination. This receptor was taken from a man between 18 and 29 years old who received the YFV17D yellow fever vaccine. The chain is built from TRBV20-1 and TRBJ2-5, with D perhaps TRBD2 (6 bases). The CDR3 region is CSARAGTGTETQYF. The CDR3 nucleotides are TGCAGTGCTAGAGCCGGGACTGGCACGGAGACCCAGTACTTC.